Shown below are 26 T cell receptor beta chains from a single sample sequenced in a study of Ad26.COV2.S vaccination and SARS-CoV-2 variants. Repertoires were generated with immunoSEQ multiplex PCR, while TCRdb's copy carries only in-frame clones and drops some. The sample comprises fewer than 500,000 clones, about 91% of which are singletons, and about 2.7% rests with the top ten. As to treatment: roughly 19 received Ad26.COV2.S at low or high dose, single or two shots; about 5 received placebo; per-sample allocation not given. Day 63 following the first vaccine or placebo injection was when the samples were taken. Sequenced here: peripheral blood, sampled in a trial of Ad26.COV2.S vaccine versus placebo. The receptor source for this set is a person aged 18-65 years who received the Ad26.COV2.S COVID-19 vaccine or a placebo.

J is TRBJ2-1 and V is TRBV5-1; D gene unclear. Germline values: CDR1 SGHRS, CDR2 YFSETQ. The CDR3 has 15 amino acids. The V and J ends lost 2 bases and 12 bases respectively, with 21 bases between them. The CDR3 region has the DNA TGCGCCAGCAGCTTAAAATCGACTCCCCCCATAGGGCAGTTCTTC. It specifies CASSLKSTPPIGQFF.

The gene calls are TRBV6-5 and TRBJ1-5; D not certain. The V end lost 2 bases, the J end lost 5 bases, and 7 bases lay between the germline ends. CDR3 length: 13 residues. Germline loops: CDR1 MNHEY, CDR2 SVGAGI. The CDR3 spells CASSYDTYQPQHF. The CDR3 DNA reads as TGTGCCAGCAGTTACGACACGTATCAGCCCCAGCATTTT.

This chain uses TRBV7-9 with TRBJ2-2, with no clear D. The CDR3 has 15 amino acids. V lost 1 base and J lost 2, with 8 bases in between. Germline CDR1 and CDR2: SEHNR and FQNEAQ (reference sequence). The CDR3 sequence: CASSLVPANTGELFF. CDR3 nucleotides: TGTGCCAGCAGCTTAGTCCCAGCCAACACCGGGGAGCTGTTTTTT.

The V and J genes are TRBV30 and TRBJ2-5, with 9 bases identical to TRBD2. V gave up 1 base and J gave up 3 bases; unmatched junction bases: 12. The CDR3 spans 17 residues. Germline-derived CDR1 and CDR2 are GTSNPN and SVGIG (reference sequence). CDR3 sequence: CAWSGGALAGWEETQYF. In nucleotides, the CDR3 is TGTGCCTGGAGTGGCGGCGCGCTAGCGGGATGGGAAGAGACCCAGTACTTC.

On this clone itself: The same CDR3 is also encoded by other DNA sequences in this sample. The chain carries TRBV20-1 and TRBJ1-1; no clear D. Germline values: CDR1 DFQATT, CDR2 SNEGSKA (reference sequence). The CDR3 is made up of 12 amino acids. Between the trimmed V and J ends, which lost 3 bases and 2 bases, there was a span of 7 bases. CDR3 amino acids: CSASRLNTEAFF. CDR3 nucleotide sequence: TGCAGTGCTAGTCGATTAAACACTGAAGCTTTCTTT.

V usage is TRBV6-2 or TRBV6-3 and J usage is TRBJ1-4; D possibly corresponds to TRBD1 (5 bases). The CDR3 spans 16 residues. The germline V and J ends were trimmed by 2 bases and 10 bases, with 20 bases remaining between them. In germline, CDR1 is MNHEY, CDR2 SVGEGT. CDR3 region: CASSYTSGQRRGKLFF. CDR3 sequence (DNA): TGTGCCAGCAGTTACACTTCCGGCCAACGAAGGGGAAAACTGTTTTTT.

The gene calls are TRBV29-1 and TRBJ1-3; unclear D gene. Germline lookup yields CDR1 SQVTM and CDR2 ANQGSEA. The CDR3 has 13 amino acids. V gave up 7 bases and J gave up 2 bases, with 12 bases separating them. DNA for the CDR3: TGCAGCGCCTTGAAGAATGCTGGAAACACCATATATTTT. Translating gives CSALKNAGNTIYF.

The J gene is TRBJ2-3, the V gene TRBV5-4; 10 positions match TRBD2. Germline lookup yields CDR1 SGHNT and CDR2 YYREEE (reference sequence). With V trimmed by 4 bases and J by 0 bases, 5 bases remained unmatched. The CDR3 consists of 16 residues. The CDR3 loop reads CASSRKLAGSTDTQYF. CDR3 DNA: TGTGCCAGCAGCCGGAAACTAGCGGGAAGCACAGATACGCAGTATTTT.

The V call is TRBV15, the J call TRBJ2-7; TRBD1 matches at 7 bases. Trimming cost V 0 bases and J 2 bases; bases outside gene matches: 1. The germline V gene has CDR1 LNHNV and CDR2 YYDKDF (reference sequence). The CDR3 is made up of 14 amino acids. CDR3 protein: CATSRDQGAYEQYF. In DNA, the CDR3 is TGTGCCACCAGCAGAGACCAGGGGGCCTACGAGCAGTACTTC.

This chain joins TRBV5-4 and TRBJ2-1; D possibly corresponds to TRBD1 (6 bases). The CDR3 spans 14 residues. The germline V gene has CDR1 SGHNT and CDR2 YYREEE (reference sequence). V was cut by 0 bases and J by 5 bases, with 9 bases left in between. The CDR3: CASSLEQGNNEQFF. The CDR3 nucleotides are TGTGCCAGCAGCTTGGAACAGGGTAACAATGAGCAGTTCTTC.

CDR3 DNA: TGTGCCAGCAGCGATGCGGGGGTCACCTACAATGAGCAGTTCTTC. It codes for CASSDAGVTYNEQFF. The chain combines TRBV9 with TRBJ2-1, with 7 nucleotides matching TRBD2. The germline V gene encodes CDR1 SGDLS and CDR2 YYNGEE. J lost 2 bases, V lost 3 bases, and 5 bases had no gene match. The CDR3 covers 15 residues.

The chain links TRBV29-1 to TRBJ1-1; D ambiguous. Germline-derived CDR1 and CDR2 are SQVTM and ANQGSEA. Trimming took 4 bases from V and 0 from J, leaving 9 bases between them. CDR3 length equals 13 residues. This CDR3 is CSVAPEMNTEAFF. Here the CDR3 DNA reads TGCAGCGTTGCACCTGAAATGAACACTGAAGCTTTCTTT.

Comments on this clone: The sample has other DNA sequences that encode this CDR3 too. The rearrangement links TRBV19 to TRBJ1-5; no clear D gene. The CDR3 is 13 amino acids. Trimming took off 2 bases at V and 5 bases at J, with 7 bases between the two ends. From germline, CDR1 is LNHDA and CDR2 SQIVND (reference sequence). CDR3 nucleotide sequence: TGTGCCAGTAGTATACTCGGCGATCAGCCCCAGCATTTT. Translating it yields CASSILGDQPQHF.

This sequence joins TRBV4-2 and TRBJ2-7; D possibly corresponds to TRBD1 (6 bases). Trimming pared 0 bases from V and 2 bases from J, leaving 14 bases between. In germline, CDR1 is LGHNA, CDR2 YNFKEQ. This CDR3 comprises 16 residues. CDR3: CASSQDKTGSTYEQYF. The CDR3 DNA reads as TGTGCCAGCAGCCAAGATAAGACAGGCAGCACCTACGAGCAGTACTTC.

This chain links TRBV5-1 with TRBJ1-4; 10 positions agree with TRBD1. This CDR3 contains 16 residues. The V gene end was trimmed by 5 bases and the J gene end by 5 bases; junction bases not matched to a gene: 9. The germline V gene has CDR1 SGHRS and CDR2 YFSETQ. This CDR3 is CASRERGTGENEKLFF. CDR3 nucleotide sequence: TGCGCCAGCAGAGAAAGAGGGACAGGGGAAAATGAAAAACTGTTTTTT.

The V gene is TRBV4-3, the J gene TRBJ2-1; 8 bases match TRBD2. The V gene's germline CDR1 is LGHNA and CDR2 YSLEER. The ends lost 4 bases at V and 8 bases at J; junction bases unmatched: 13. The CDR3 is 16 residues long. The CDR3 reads CASSRSREEGWHEQFF. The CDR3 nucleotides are TGCGCCAGCAGCCGTTCGCGGGAGGAGGGGTGGCATGAGCAGTTCTTC.

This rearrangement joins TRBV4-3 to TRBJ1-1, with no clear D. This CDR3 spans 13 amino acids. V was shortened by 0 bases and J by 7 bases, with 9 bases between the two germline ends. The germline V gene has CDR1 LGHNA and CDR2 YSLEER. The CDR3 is CASSQDIDGEAFF. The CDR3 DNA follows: TGCGCCAGCAGCCAAGATATCGACGGTGAAGCTTTCTTT.

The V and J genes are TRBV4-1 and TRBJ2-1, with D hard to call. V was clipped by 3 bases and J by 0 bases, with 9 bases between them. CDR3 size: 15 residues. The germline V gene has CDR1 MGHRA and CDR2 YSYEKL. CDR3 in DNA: TGCGCCAGCAGCCAGGACCGAAGCTCCTACAATGAGCAGTTCTTC. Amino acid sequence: CASSQDRSSYNEQFF.

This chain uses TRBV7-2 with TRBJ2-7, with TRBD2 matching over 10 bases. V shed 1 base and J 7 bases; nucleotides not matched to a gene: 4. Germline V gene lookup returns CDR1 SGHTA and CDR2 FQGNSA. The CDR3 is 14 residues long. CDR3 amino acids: CASSLDSGRGEQYV. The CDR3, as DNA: TGTGCCAGCAGCTTAGACAGCGGGAGGGGAGAGCAGTACGTC.

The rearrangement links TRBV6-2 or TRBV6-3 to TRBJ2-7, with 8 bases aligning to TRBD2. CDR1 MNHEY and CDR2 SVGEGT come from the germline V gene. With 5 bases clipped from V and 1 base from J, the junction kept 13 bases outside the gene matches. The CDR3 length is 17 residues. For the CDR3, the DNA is TGTGCCAGCAGTGCCCACTCCGGGAGGGTGAGTTCCTACGAGCAGTACGTC. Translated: CASSAHSGRVSSYEQYV.

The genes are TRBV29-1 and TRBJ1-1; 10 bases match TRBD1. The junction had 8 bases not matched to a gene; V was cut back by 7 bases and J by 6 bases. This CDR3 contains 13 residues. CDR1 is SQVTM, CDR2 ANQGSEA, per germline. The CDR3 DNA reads TGCAGCGCCGACAGGGGGCGCCCACCTGAAGCTTTCTTT. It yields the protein CSADRGRPPEAFF.

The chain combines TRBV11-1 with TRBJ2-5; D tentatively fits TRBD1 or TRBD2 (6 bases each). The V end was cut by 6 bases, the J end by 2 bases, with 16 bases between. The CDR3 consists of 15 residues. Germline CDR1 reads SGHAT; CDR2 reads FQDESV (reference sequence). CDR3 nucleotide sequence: TGTGCCAGCAGTTTTGGGGGGCAGGGACAAGAGACCCAGTACTTC. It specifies CASSFGGQGQETQYF. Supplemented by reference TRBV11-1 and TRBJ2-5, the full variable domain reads EAEVAQSPRYKITEKSQAVAFWCDPISGHATLYWYRQILGQGPELLVQFQDESVVDDSQLPKDRFSAERLKGVDSTLKIQPAELGDSAMYLCASSFGGQGQETQYFGPGTRLLVL.

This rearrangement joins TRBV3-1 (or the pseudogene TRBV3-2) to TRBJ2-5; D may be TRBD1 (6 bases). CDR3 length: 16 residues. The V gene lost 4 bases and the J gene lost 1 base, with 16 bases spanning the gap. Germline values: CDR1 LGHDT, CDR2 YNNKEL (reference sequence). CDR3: CASSPQTGSIQETQYF. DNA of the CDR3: TGTGCCAGCAGCCCCCAAACAGGGAGCATCCAAGAGACCCAGTACTTC.

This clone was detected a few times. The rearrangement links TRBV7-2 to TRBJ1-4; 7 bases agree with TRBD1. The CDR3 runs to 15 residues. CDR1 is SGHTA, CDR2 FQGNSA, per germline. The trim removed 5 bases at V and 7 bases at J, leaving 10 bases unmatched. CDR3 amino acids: CASSPFGTAGEKLFF. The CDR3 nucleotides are TGTGCCAGCAGCCCTTTTGGGACAGCGGGTGAAAAACTGTTTTTT.

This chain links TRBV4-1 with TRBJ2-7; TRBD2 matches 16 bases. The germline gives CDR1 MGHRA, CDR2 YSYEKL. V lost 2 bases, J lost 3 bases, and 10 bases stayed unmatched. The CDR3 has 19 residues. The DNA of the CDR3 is TGCGCCAGCAGCCAAACAAGCGGGACTAGCGGGGGGGCTAGCTACGAGCAGTACTTC. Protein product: CASSQTSGTSGGASYEQYF.

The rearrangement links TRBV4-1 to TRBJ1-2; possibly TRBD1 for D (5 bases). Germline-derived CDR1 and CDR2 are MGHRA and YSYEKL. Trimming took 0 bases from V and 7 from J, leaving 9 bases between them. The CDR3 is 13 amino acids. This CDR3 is CASSQEGPLGYTF. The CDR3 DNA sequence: TGCGCCAGCAGCCAAGAGGGACCACTTGGCTACACCTTC.